This T cell receptor beta chain is from a study of blood T cell repertoires in COVID-19. Study details: Acute-phase and convalescent COVID-19 samples originated in the United States, Italy and Spain. In each case, the material was cDNA or gDNA derived from T cells, B-cell-depleted T cells, or PBMCs.

In the original workflow: It was from reference gene primer amplification that nucleated cell counts were estimated. The table came from immunoSEQ multiplex PCR; TCRdb's copy has only in-frame clones and leaves some out. The D gene and trimming were derived from the DNA, and the V and J assignments and clone size from that table. The sample carries 250,000 to 300,000 clones, 70% to 90% recorded once. V lost 2 bases to trimming and J lost 0 bases; unmatched junction nucleotides: 0. CDR1 and CDR2 from the germline V gene are SGHRS and YFSETQ. This CDR3 region has 14 residues. The sequenced sample was peripheral blood. The chain combines TRBV5-1 with TRBJ1-1, with 8 bases aligning to TRBD1. The sequence came from a woman aged 55 to 70 with acute or convalescent COVID-19. CDR3 protein: CASSLQGVNTEAFF. CDR3 DNA sequence: TGCGCCAGCAGCTTACAGGGGGTGAACACTGAAGCTTTCTTT.